Listed below are T cell receptor beta chains from one sample, sequenced in a study of T cell clones after liver transplantation. Some clones are missing from TCRdb's copy, which holds only in-frame ones; the method was immunoSEQ multiplex PCR. The profile shows 55,000 to 75,000 clones, 70% to 80% of them singletons. The input for sequencing was CD4+ T cells from blood, taken at the approximately 15-month timepoint. Every receptor here comes from a human patient who received a liver transplant. The graft donor may have contributed some T cells. CDR3s include the opening cysteine and the closing phenylalanine or tryptophan. The D gene is left open where the match is weak. Size tells how often a clone was seen (once, few, many) or the class of an expanded clone, and some rows leave it out.

V: TRBV7-9; size: many; D: TRBD1; length: 15; J: TRBJ1-2; CDR3: CASSLRDSRGYGYTF; DNA: TGTGCCAGCAGCCTCAGGGACAGTCGGGGCTATGGCTACACCTTC
V: TRBV18; size: .; D: TRBD1; length: 15; J: TRBJ2-5; CDR3: CASSQGTGGAETQYF; DNA: TGTGCCAGCTCACAGGGGACAGGGGGCGCCGAGACCCAGTACTTC
V: TRBV10-3; size: once; D: .; length: 13; J: TRBJ2-5; CDR3: CAISVADQETQYF; DNA: TGTGCCATCAGTGTAGCGGATCAAGAGACCCAGTACTTC
V: TRBV27; size: .; D: .; length: 14; J: TRBJ1-1; CDR3: CASGRAGMNTEAFF; DNA: TGTGCCAGCGGGAGGGCAGGGATGAACACTGAAGCTTTCTTT
V: TRBV28; size: .; D: .; length: 16; J: TRBJ2-5; CDR3: CASSLGRGARQETQYF; DNA: TGTGCCAGCAGTTTGGGGAGGGGGGCGCGGCAAGAGACCCAGTACTTC
V: TRBV7-7; size: .; D: TRBD2; length: 15; J: TRBJ2-3; CDR3: CASSSTSGRTDTQYF; DNA: TGTGCTAGCAGCTCGACTAGCGGGAGGACAGATACGCAGTATTTT
V: TRBV5-1; size: .; D: .; length: 12; J: TRBJ2-3; CDR3: CASSPLPDTQYF; DNA: TGCGCCAGCAGCCCCCTGCCAGATACGCAGTATTTT
V: TRBV28; size: .; D: TRBD2; length: 15; J: TRBJ2-5; CDR3: CASSLAGDNQETQYF; DNA: TGTGCCAGCAGCCTAGCGGGAGATAACCAAGAGACCCAGTACTTC
V: TRBV28; size: once; D: .; length: 15; J: TRBJ2-4; CDR3: CASSSVQLAKNIQYF; DNA: TGTGCCAGCAGCTCAGTACAACTAGCCAAAAACATTCAGTACTTC
V: TRBV7-2; size: .; D: TRBD2; length: 14; J: TRBJ2-7; CDR3: CASSPGLAVYEQYF; DNA: TGTGCCAGCAGCCCGGGACTAGCCGTATACGAGCAGTACTTC
V: TRBV6-5; size: .; D: .; length: 14; J: TRBJ1-4; CDR3: CASSRRPDSEKLFF; DNA: TGTGCCAGCAGTCGTCGACCGGACAGTGAAAAACTGTTTTTT
V: TRBV5-6; size: .; D: .; length: 13; J: TRBJ1-2; CDR3: CASSLASGAGYTF; DNA: TGTGCCAGCAGCTTGGCCTCGGGGGCCGGCTACACCTTC
V: TRBV13; size: few; D: TRBD1; length: 14; J: TRBJ1-1; CDR3: CASSNRDRNTEAFF; DNA: TGTGCCAGCAGCAACCGGGACAGGAACACTGAAGCTTTCTTT
V: TRBV7-7; size: .; D: .; length: 12; J: TRBJ2-3; CDR3: CASSRDGDTQYF; DNA: TGTGCTAGCAGCCGGGACGGAGATACGCAGTATTTT
V: TRBV27; size: .; D: TRBD1; length: 14; J: TRBJ2-2; CDR3: CATRRTGDSGELFF; DNA: TGTGCCACCCGAAGGACAGGGGATAGCGGGGAGCTGTTTTTT
V: TRBV7-2; size: .; D: .; length: 15; J: TRBJ1-2; CDR3: CASSFGTAPNYGYTF; DNA: TGTGCCAGCAGCTTCGGGACGGCCCCTAACTATGGCTACACCTTC
V: TRBV6-1; size: .; D: .; length: 17; J: TRBJ2-1; CDR3: CASSEGVLGLGFNEQFF; DNA: TGTGCCAGCAGTGAAGGGGTACTTGGGCTAGGGTTTAATGAGCAGTTCTTC
V: TRBV18; size: .; D: TRBD1; length: 17; J: TRBJ1-2; CDR3: CASSPALPREGAYGYTF; DNA: TGTGCCAGCTCACCGGCCCTCCCACGGGAGGGGGCCTATGGCTACACCTTC
V: TRBV19; size: .; D: TRBD1; length: 14; J: TRBJ2-2; CDR3: CASERTGNTGELFF; DNA: TGTGCCAGCGAAAGGACAGGGAACACCGGGGAGCTGTTTTTT
V: TRBV5-1; size: .; D: .; length: 14; J: TRBJ2-5; CDR3: CASSQGHLQETQYF; DNA: TGCGCCAGCAGCCAGGGACACCTCCAAGAGACCCAGTACTTC
V: TRBV29-1; size: .; D: TRBD1; length: 12; J: TRBJ2-1; CDR3: CSSIQGANEQFF; DNA: TGCAGCAGCATACAGGGGGCCAATGAGCAGTTCTTC
V: TRBV5-1; size: .; D: TRBD1; length: 15; J: TRBJ1-1; CDR3: CASSTWTGVGTEAFF; DNA: TGCGCCAGCAGCACCTGGACAGGGGTTGGCACTGAAGCTTTCTTT
V: TRBV6-6; size: few; D: TRBD2; length: 16; J: TRBJ2-7; CDR3: CASRASGGPSQYEQYF; DNA: TGTGCCAGCAGAGCTAGCGGGGGGCCCTCTCAGTACGAGCAGTACTTC
V: TRBV19; size: .; D: TRBD2; length: 14; J: TRBJ2-1; CDR3: CASSRGLAVNEQFF; DNA: TGTGCCAGTAGTAGGGGACTAGCGGTCAATGAGCAGTTCTTC
V: TRBV30; size: .; D: TRBD2; length: 15; J: TRBJ2-3; CDR3: CAWRLGTSITDTQYF; DNA: TGTGCCTGGAGGCTTGGGACTAGCATCACAGATACGCAGTATTTT
V: TRBV11-3; size: .; D: TRBD2; length: 17; J: TRBJ2-5; CDR3: CASSPTSGRMFGETQYF; DNA: TGTGCCAGCAGCCCCACTAGCGGGAGGATGTTTGGGGAGACCCAGTACTTC
V: TRBV29-1; size: .; D: .; length: 13; J: TRBJ2-1; CDR3: CSVGGQNYNEQFF; DNA: TGCAGCGTTGGGGGGCAGAATTACAATGAGCAGTTCTTC
V: TRBV25-1; size: few; D: TRBD2; length: 16; J: TRBJ2-5; CDR3: CASSRLAGGPEETQYF; DNA: TGTGCCAGCTCTAGACTAGCGGGAGGGCCGGAGGAGACCCAGTACTTC
V: TRBV11-2; size: .; D: .; length: 14; J: TRBJ1-1; CDR3: CASSNHQGRTEAFF; DNA: TGTGCCAGCAGTAATCATCAGGGGAGGACTGAAGCTTTCTTT
V: TRBV10-2; size: .; D: .; length: 16; J: TRBJ2-4; CDR3: CASSEYGTIAKNIQYF; DNA: TGCGCCAGCAGTGAGTACGGGACAATAGCCAAAAACATTCAGTACTTC
V: TRBV4-2; size: .; D: .; length: 17; J: TRBJ2-7; CDR3: CASSQDVGTDFSYEQYF; DNA: TGTGCCAGCAGCCAAGACGTCGGGACGGACTTTTCCTACGAGCAGTACTTC
V: TRBV19; size: .; D: .; length: 12; J: TRBJ2-7; CDR3: CASRSGGYEQYF; DNA: TGTGCCAGTAGAAGTGGGGGCTACGAGCAGTACTTC
V: TRBV27; size: few; D: TRBD1; length: 16; J: TRBJ1-1; CDR3: CASSVTGTERNTEAFF; DNA: TGTGCCAGCAGTGTCACCGGGACAGAAAGGAACACTGAAGCTTTCTTT
V: TRBV12-5; size: few; D: .; length: 14; J: TRBJ2-2; CDR3: CASGLDRNTGELFF; DNA: TGTGCTAGTGGTTTGGACAGGAACACCGGGGAGCTGTTTTTT
V: TRBV6-5; size: .; D: .; length: 12; J: TRBJ1-1; CDR3: CASSDGNPIAFF; DNA: TGTGCCAGCAGCGACGGTAATCCTATAGCTTTCTTT
V: TRBV10-3; size: .; D: TRBD1; length: 17; J: TRBJ1-4; CDR3: CAISEVGQRATNEKLFF; DNA: TGTGCCATCAGTGAGGTGGGACAGAGAGCAACTAATGAAAAACTGTTTTTT
V: TRBV10-3; size: once; D: TRBD2; length: 18; J: TRBJ2-6; CDR3: CAITKTGTSGSGANVLTF; DNA: TGTGCCATCACAAAAACCGGGACTAGCGGATCTGGGGCCAACGTCCTGACTTTC
V: TRBV5-1; size: few; D: .; length: 13; J: TRBJ2-1; CDR3: CASSLEQDKKQFF; DNA: TGCGCCAGCAGCTTGGAACAGGATAAAAAGCAGTTCTTC
V: TRBV2; size: .; D: .; length: 14; J: TRBJ2-2; CDR3: CASRDSLNTGELFF; DNA: TGTGCCAGCAGGGACAGCCTGAACACCGGGGAGCTGTTTTTT
V: TRBV21-1; size: .; D: .; length: 18; J: TRBJ1-3; CDR3: CASSKRKDRKRPGNTIYF; DNA: TGTGCCAGCAGCAAAAGAAAGGACAGGAAAAGGCCTGGAAACACCATATATTTT
V: TRBV30; size: few; D: .; length: 16; J: TRBJ1-5; CDR3: CAWSVAGYYSNQPQHF; DNA: TGTGCCTGGAGTGTCGCGGGATACTATAGCAATCAGCCCCAGCATTTT
V: TRBV10-3; size: .; D: .; length: 15; J: TRBJ1-3; CDR3: CAISESPVTGNTIYF; DNA: TGTGCCATCAGTGAGTCGCCCGTGACAGGAAACACCATATATTTT
V: TRBV30; size: .; D: .; length: 15; J: TRBJ1-4; CDR3: CAWRMGRFPNEKLFF; DNA: TGTGCCTGGAGAATGGGACGGTTTCCTAATGAAAAACTGTTTTTT
V: TRBV7-9; size: .; D: TRBD1; length: 16; J: TRBJ1-1; CDR3: CASSLPGGVGNTEAFF; DNA: TGTGCCAGCAGCTTACCAGGGGGAGTTGGGAACACTGAAGCTTTCTTT
V: TRBV5-1; size: .; D: .; length: 12; J: TRBJ2-3; CDR3: CASREDKHTQYF; DNA: TGCGCCAGCAGGGAGGACAAACATACGCAGTATTTT
V: TRBV25-1; size: few; D: .; length: 11; J: TRBJ2-7; CDR3: CASSEGGEQYF; DNA: TGTGCCAGCAGTGAAGGGGGCGAGCAGTACTTC
V: TRBV11-3; size: medium-sized; D: TRBD1; length: 13; J: TRBJ1-4; CDR3: CASSRDRAGKLFF; DNA: TGTGCCAGCAGCCGCGACAGGGCAGGGAAACTGTTTTTT
V: TRBV2; size: .; D: .; length: 11; J: TRBJ2-7; CDR3: CASKNSYEQYF; DNA: TGTGCCAGCAAGAACTCCTACGAGCAGTACTTC
V: TRBV13; size: .; D: TRBD2; length: 16; J: TRBJ2-3; CDR3: CASSLRLAGVTDTQYF; DNA: TGTGCCAGCAGCCTCAGACTAGCGGGGGTCACAGATACGCAGTATTTT
V: TRBV5-1; size: .; D: TRBD1; length: 18; J: TRBJ2-6; CDR3: CASSLAMGQGTGANVLTF; DNA: TGCGCCAGCAGCTTGGCGATGGGACAGGGTACTGGGGCCAACGTCCTGACTTTC
V: TRBV19; size: .; D: TRBD2; length: 14; J: TRBJ2-1; CDR3: CASNGLAGVNEQFF; DNA: TGTGCCAGTAACGGACTAGCGGGAGTCAATGAGCAGTTCTTC
V: TRBV6-1; size: few; D: .; length: 12; J: TRBJ1-1; CDR3: CASSPLQGEAFF; DNA: TGTGCCAGCAGTCCCCTCCAGGGAGAAGCTTTCTTT
V: TRBV2; size: once; D: .; length: 12; J: TRBJ2-7; CDR3: CASALVTYEQYF; DNA: TGTGCCAGCGCCCTAGTAACCTACGAGCAGTACTTC
V: TRBV18; size: .; D: .; length: 14; J: TRBJ2-5; CDR3: CASAITTSQETQYF; DNA: TGTGCCAGCGCTATTACTACGTCCCAAGAGACCCAGTACTTC
V: TRBV5-1; size: .; D: .; length: 14; J: TRBJ1-4; CDR3: CASSPRATNEKLFF; DNA: TGCGCCAGCAGCCCTCGTGCAACTAATGAAAAACTGTTTTTT